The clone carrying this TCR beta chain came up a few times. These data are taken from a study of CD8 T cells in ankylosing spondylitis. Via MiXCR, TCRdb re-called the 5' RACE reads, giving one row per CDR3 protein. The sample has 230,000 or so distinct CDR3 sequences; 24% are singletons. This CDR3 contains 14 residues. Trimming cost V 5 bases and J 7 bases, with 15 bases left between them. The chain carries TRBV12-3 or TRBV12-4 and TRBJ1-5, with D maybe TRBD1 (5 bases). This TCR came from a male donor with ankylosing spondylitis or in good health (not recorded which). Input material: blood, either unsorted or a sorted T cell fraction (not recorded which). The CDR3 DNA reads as TGTGCCAGCAGTCCTGACGGGGGGTTACAGCCCCAGCATTTT. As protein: CASSPDGGLQPQHF.